Given below is one T cell receptor (beta chain) in context. Its antigen is currently unknown. This sample was taken from a study of T cell responses to AZD1222 COVID-19 vaccine. Sequencing used immunoSEQ multiplex PCR; TCRdb keeps in-frame clones, though not all of them. Of approximately 110,000 clones listed, roughly 89% are singletons. General study results and limits: Spike-specific TCR breadth and depth rose after two AZD1222 doses. Just a handful of AZD1222 recipients tested seropositive at baseline. Dominant CD4 TCR responses targeted spike regions 160-218 and 743-854.

Samples with a second dose at about 4 or about 12 weeks were pooled together. Sequencing was performed on peripheral blood, taken 28 days after the second AZD1222 dose. The TCR was taken from an adult who received the AZD1222 COVID-19 vaccine.

The CDR3 protein is CASSIDGSGTGELFF. CDR3 sequence (DNA): TGTGCCAGTAGTATAGACGGGAGCGGCACCGGGGAGCTGTTTTTT. The chain combines TRBV19 with TRBJ2-2; TRBD2 might be the D (6 bases). From germline, CDR1 is LNHDA and CDR2 SQIVND (reference sequence). The CDR3 extends over 15 amino acids. V was clipped by 0 bases and J by 4 bases, with 9 bases between them.